This TCR beta chain was obtained from a study of T cell changes during pregnancy in multiple sclerosis. The repertoire was sequenced with immunoSEQ multiplex PCR; TCRdb's copy has only in-frame clones and lacks some. Of 25,000 to 35,000 clones in the sample, approximately 90% were seen once. The CDR3 extends over 14 amino acids. Germline values: CDR1 SGHAT, CDR2 FQNNGV. V was pared by 7 bases and J by 4 bases, with 17 bases between. This clone has more than one count but fewer than ten. The TCR sequence derives from a female donor with multiple sclerosis, enrolled in a pregnancy study. The chain carries TRBV11-2 and TRBJ2-7, with D perhaps TRBD1 (7 bases). The sequenced sample was CD8+ T cells from peripheral blood mononuclear cells, obtained in the first trimester of pregnancy. DNA for the CDR3: TGTGCCAGCACCGCTCGGCAGGGGGGTTACGAGCAGTACTTC. This translates into CASTARQGGYEQYF. The whole variable domain, filled in from reference TRBV11-2 and TRBJ2-7, reads EAGVAQSPRYKIIEKRQSVAFWCNPISGHATLYWYQQILGQGPKLLIQFQNNGVVDDSQLPKDRFSAERLKGVDSTLKIQPAKLEDSAVYLCASTARQGGYEQYFGPGTRLTVT.